The sequence of this TCR beta chain was determined in a study of Ad26.COV2.S vaccination and SARS-CoV-2 variants. This clone was seen a single time. Profiled with immunoSEQ multiplex PCR; TCRdb holds only in-frame clones, not every one. The repertoire consists of 300,000 to 350,000 clones, with roughly 80% occurring once and the leading ten covering approximately 2.1%. This sample's treatment: some 20 received Ad26.COV2.S at low or high dose, single or two shots; 5 received placebo; per-sample allocation not given. Day 63 after the first injection of vaccine or placebo was the sampling time. From germline, CDR1 is SGDLS and CDR2 YYNGEE. Trimming stripped 5 bases from V and 1 base from J, with 10 bases between. This CDR3 contains 14 residues.

The gene calls are TRBV9 and TRBJ1-5; perhaps TRBD1 as D (5 bases). The specimen comprised peripheral blood, sampled in a trial of Ad26.COV2.S vaccine versus placebo. The TCR sequence derives from a person aged 18-65 years who received the Ad26.COV2.S COVID-19 vaccine or a placebo. The CDR3: CASSRGPSNQPQHF. DNA of the CDR3: TGTGCCAGCAGTCGGGGCCCGAGCAATCAGCCCCAGCATTTT.